This T cell receptor beta chain was documented in a study of control samples from healthy donors and cancer patients. Here immunoSEQ multiplex PCR was the method, and the copy in TCRdb shows in-frame clones only, minus some. The table includes some 120,000 clones, around 93% detected once. Only one count was recorded for this clone. The CDR3 is made up of 14 amino acids. Per germline, CDR1 SGHRS and CDR2 YFSETQ. V was cut by 1 base and J by 7 bases, with 14 bases left in between. The gene calls are TRBV5-1 and TRBJ1-1, with a possible D match to TRBD1 (5 bases). This TCR was sampled from a man aged 18 to 30 in good health. Sequenced sample: blood. As DNA, the CDR3 is TGCGCCAGCAGCTTGAGGGGCCGGGAGGGTGAAGCTTTCTTT. Encoded protein: CASSLRGREGEAFF.